The 19 T cell receptor beta chains given below trace back to one sample, sequenced in a study of Graves' ophthalmopathy and Graves' hyperthyroidism. Transcripts of RNA were the source for amplifying TCR beta CDR3 regions. The first-round RT-PCR employed HTBI primers together with the Qiagen OneStep RT-PCR kit. A multiplex PCR was then performed as the second round. TCRdb redid the calling of the multiplex PCR reads with MiXCR, one entry per CDR3 protein. Of about 620,000 distinct CDR3 sequences listed, 22% were seen once; the top ten hold roughly 7.4%. Input material: peripheral blood. The receptors stem from a young woman with stable Graves' hyperthyroidism. Some clones in this sample may be carry-over from other donors' samples.

The chain combines TRBV6-2 or TRBV6-3 with TRBJ1-1; 8 bases are shared with TRBD1. CDR1 and CDR2 (germline): MNHEY, SVGEGT. V was pared by 10 bases and J by 5 bases, with 18 bases of the junction left unmatched. The CDR3 is 16 amino acids. This CDR3 reads CATWSDRGLVGTEAFF. CDR3 nucleotides: TGTGCCACCTGGTCCGACAGGGGATTAGTGGGGACTGAAGCTTTCTTT.

This clonotype was counted at least ten times. This chain uses TRBV7-2 with TRBJ2-7; D unclear. The germline V gene encodes CDR1 SGHTA and CDR2 FQGNSA. V gave up 0 bases and J gave up 2 bases, with 14 bases separating them. CDR3 length: 16 residues. The CDR3 here is CASSLAGYSRTYEQYF. As DNA, the CDR3 is TGTGCCAGCAGCTTAGCAGGCTATAGTCGAACCTACGAGCAGTACTTC.

In this sample, this clonotype turned up many times. The chain uses TRBV7-2 and TRBJ1-2; possible D gene TRBD1, 5 bases. The CDR3 runs to 15 residues. Germline CDR1 and CDR2: SGHTA and FQGNSA. V was cut by 2 bases and J by 4 bases, with 14 bases left in between. CDR3 coding DNA: TGTGCCAGCAGCTTATTAGGCAGGGCGTCCTATGGCTACACCTTC. It specifies CASSLLGRASYGYTF.

This clonotype was seen at least ten times. The V call is TRBV28, the J call TRBJ1-2, with D perhaps TRBD1 (6 bases). The V gene lost 10 bases and the J gene lost 4 bases, with 13 bases spanning the gap. The CDR3 runs to 12 residues. Germline CDR1 reads MDHEN; CDR2 reads SYDVKM. The CDR3 spells CATVAGVYGYTF. CDR3 nucleotide sequence: TGTGCCACCGTCGCAGGGGTCTATGGCTACACCTTC.

This sequence joins TRBV28 and TRBJ1-2; 7 bases agree with TRBD1. V dropped 6 bases and J dropped 8; count of bases not matched to a gene: 9. This CDR3 is 13 amino acids long. From germline, CDR1 is MDHEN and CDR2 SYDVKM. CDR3 nucleotide sequence: TGTGCCAGCAGACAGGGGCAGGTCGGGGGCTACACCTTC. Amino acid sequence: CASRQGQVGGYTF.

Ten or more counts support this clonotype. This chain connects TRBV28 to TRBJ1-1; D is uncertain. The CDR3 is 13 amino acids. CDR1 is MDHEN and CDR2 is SYDVKM in the germline V gene. Trimming cost V 1 base and J 1 base, with 4 bases left between them. CDR3 sequence (DNA): TGTGCCAGCAGTTTATTCACGAACACTGAAGCTTTCTTT. The encoded protein is CASSLFTNTEAFF. Combining the CDR3 with reference TRBV28 and TRBJ1-1 gives the whole variable domain DVKVTQSSRYLVKRTGEKVFLECVQDMDHENMFWYRQDPGLGLRLIYFSYDVKMKEKGDIPEGYSVSREKKERFSLILESASTNQTSMYLCASSLFTNTEAFFGQGTRLTVV.

The chain employs TRBV19 and TRBJ1-2; D possibly corresponds to TRBD1 (5 bases). The CDR3 covers 14 residues. Germline V CDR1 and CDR2: LNHDA, SQIVND (reference sequence). Trimming pared 6 bases from V and 6 bases from J, leaving 17 bases between. Here the CDR3 DNA reads TGTGCCAGTAGACAGATAGGGCAGGGACATGGCTACACCTTC. Its translation is CASRQIGQGHGYTF.

This clonotype was recorded many times. This chain connects TRBV20-1 to TRBJ2-7; 11 positions agree with TRBD2. Germline-derived CDR1 and CDR2 are DFQATT and SNEGSKA (reference sequence). With V trimmed by 0 bases and J by 4 bases, 2 bases remained unmatched. The CDR3 spans 14 residues. Here the CDR3 DNA reads TGCAGTGCTAGAGAGCCTAGCGGGAGGTACGAGCAGTACTTC. Protein: CSAREPSGRYEQYF.

V gene TRBV20-1 combines with J gene TRBJ1-3; a weak D match, TRBD1 (5 bases). Germline V gene lookup returns CDR1 DFQATT and CDR2 SNEGSKA (reference sequence). This CDR3 is built from 15 residues. The V gene lost 0 bases and the J gene lost 2 bases, with 11 bases spanning the gap. The CDR3 DNA follows: TGCAGTGCTAGAGACTGGGGCAGCCCTGGAAACACCATATATTTT. Residues: CSARDWGSPGNTIYF.

Ten or more counts support this clonotype. This chain connects TRBV27 to TRBJ1-1; D is perhaps TRBD1 (6 bases). There are 14 residues in the CDR3. Germline lookup yields CDR1 MNHEY and CDR2 SMNVEV (reference sequence). With 5 bases removed from V and 4 bases from J, the gap between germline ends came to 14 bases. CDR3 sequence (DNA): TGTGCCAGCAGTACGAACAGGGACCGCACTGAAGCTTTCTTT. This sequence encodes CASSTNRDRTEAFF.

In this sample, this clonotype turned up many times. The chain uses TRBV2 and TRBJ2-2; D is possibly TRBD2 (6 bases). The CDR3 covers 16 residues. V lost 1 base to trimming and J lost 5 bases, with 14 bases between them. Germline V gene sequence: CDR1 SNHLY, CDR2 FYNNEI. The CDR3 nucleotides read TGTGCCAGCAGTGAAGGGCGTCGGGGAGGAACCGGGGAGCTGTTTTTT. It translates to CASSEGRRGGTGELFF.

This clonotype has just a few counts. This chain uses TRBV19 with TRBJ1-5; 9 bases are a match to TRBD1. The germline V gene encodes CDR1 LNHDA and CDR2 SQIVND (reference sequence). The CDR3 runs 17 residues. V shed 3 bases, J shed 4 bases, and the junction held 10 bases outside the gene matches. CDR3 sequence: CASSILGQGFGNQPQHF. In nucleotides, the CDR3 is TGTGCCAGTAGTATTCTGGGACAGGGATTCGGGAATCAGCCCCAGCATTTT. Full variable domain (missing parts from reference TRBV19 and TRBJ1-5): DGGITQSPKYLFRKEGQNVTLSCEQNLNHDAMYWYRQDPGQGLRLIYYSQIVNDFQKGDIAEGYSVSREKKESFPLTVTSAQKNPTAFYLCASSILGQGFGNQPQHFGDGTRLSIL.

A word on this clonotype: This may come from a read error, since a much larger clone is one base off. The chain has TRBV9 and TRBJ1-1; no clear D. The germline CDR1 and CDR2 sequences are SGDLS and YYNGEE. The CDR3 has 14 amino acids. V shed 4 bases and J shed 0 bases, with 10 bases lying between them. DNA of the CDR3: TGTGCCAGCAGCACGGGGAACTTGAACACTGAAGCTTTCTTT. Amino acids: CASSTGNLNTEAFF.

V gene TRBV27 combines with J gene TRBJ1-5; unclear D gene. Between the trimmed V and J ends, which lost 6 bases and 7 bases, there was a span of 13 bases. Looked up from germline, CDR1 is MNHEY and CDR2 is SMNVEV (reference sequence). The CDR3 has 13 residues. CDR3 protein: CASRLSSRQPQHF. DNA of the CDR3: TGTGCCAGCAGACTCAGCAGCAGACAGCCCCAGCATTTT.

This clonotype showed up many times. The chain carries TRBV19 and TRBJ1-5, with D uncertain. CDR3 length: 13 amino acids. From germline, CDR1 is LNHDA and CDR2 SQIVND (reference sequence). V shed 6 bases and J shed 6 bases, with 12 bases lying between them. In DNA, the CDR3 is TGTGCCAGTAGCGACGGGTTCGTTCAGCCCCAGCATTTT. This encodes CASSDGFVQPQHF.

This clonotype came up once. The V call is TRBV27, the J call TRBJ2-7; D remains unclear. Germline assignment: CDR1 MNHEY and CDR2 SMNVEV (reference sequence). There are 16 residues in the CDR3. V dropped 8 bases and J dropped 4 bases, with 24 bases sitting between them. The CDR3 loop is CASAPKSSSSPYEQYF. DNA of the CDR3: TGTGCCAGCGCCCCGAAGTCTTCTTCCTCACCTTACGAGCAGTACTTC.

This clonotype was recorded many times. V gene TRBV12-3 or TRBV12-4 combines with J gene TRBJ2-7; 9 nucleotides agree with TRBD2. Unmatched junction bases numbered 6, after V lost 6 bases and J lost 0 bases. This CDR3 is 15 amino acids long. CDR3 protein: CASRFSGGSSYEQYF. Here the CDR3 DNA reads TGTGCCAGCAGGTTTAGCGGGGGAAGCTCCTACGAGCAGTACTTC.

J is TRBJ1-5 and V is TRBV6-1; no clear D gene. Germline V gene data show CDR1 as MNHNS and CDR2 as SASEGT. Trimming removed 5 bases from V and 3 bases from J, with 11 bases in between. The CDR3 runs 14 residues. CDR3 region: CASSRGLNNQPQHF. The CDR3 nucleotides read TGTGCCAGCAGTCGCGGGTTGAACAATCAGCCCCAGCATTTT.

Comment on this clonotype: A read error may produce the germline difference seen at one junction end. J is TRBJ2-5 and V is TRBV6-5, with 9 nucleotides matching TRBD2. The CDR3 spans 12 residues. CDR1 is MNHEY and CDR2 is SVGAGI in the germline V gene. CDR3 sequence: CASSTGLAVWHF. CDR3 nucleotides: TGTGCCAGCAGCACGGGACTAGCTGTCTGGCACTTC.